One and the same sample provided the 9 T cell receptor beta chains below, sequenced in a study of shared clonotypes between healthy human individuals. Sequencing was performed with immunoSEQ multiplex PCR; in TCRdb, only in-frame clones are kept and a portion is missing. Of around 2.5 million clones in the sample, over 85% were seen once. The sequenced sample consisted of naive CD4+ T cells from PBMCs. Specified subset: CD45RA+ positively selected. These receptors were obtained from a man aged 18 to 29 in good health. Some clones in this sample may be carry-over from other donors' samples.

The V gene is TRBV2, the J gene TRBJ1-3, with D tentatively TRBD1 (5 bases). This CDR3 has 15 residues. Germline CDR1 reads SNHLY; CDR2 reads FYNNEI. V was trimmed by 2 bases and J by 1 base, leaving 9 bases between them. CDR3 in amino acids: CASSEFGASGNTIYF. Here the CDR3 DNA reads TGTGCCAGCAGTGAATTCGGGGCTTCTGGAAACACCATATATTTT.

This chain uses TRBV29-1 with TRBJ2-1; 7 bases match TRBD1. The V and J ends lost 7 bases and 2 bases, in that order; junction bases with no gene match: 5. This CDR3 region has 13 residues. CDR1 is SQVTM, CDR2 ANQGSEA, per germline. The CDR3 here is CSGEGQAYNEQFF. CDR3 DNA: TGCAGCGGAGAAGGACAGGCCTACAATGAGCAGTTCTTC.

The chain has TRBV6-1 and TRBJ1-2; D gene unclear. V lost 1 base and J 8 bases, leaving 11 bases between the germline ends. CDR3 length: 13 amino acids. Germline-derived CDR1 and CDR2 are MNHNS and SASEGT. CDR3 bases: TGTGCCAGCAGTGAAGAGGTCGTCGGGGGCTACACCTTC. The encoded protein is CASSEEVVGGYTF.

This clone appeared a few times. The chain couples TRBV5-1 to TRBJ1-1; TRBD1 aligns across 7 bases. Germline values: CDR1 SGHRS, CDR2 YFSETQ. The CDR3 has 15 amino acids. With V trimmed by 4 bases and J by 0 bases, 6 bases remained unmatched. This CDR3 reads CASSARTGLNTEAFF. CDR3 bases: TGCGCCAGCAGCGCCCGGACAGGACTGAACACTGAAGCTTTCTTT.

This chain links TRBV28 with TRBJ2-7, with D maybe TRBD1 (6 bases). The CDR3 totals 16 residues. Between the trimmed V and J ends, which lost 4 bases and 0 bases, there was a span of 16 bases. Germline V CDR1 and CDR2: MDHEN, SYDVKM. For the CDR3, the DNA is TGTGCCAGCAGTTCGATTGACAGGACGAGCTCCTACGAGCAGTACTTC. This sequence encodes CASSSIDRTSSYEQYF.

This clone was observed once. The chain recombines TRBV15 with TRBJ1-2, with TRBD1 matching 8 bases. This CDR3 has 16 residues. CDR1 LNHNV and CDR2 YYDKDF come from the germline V gene (reference sequence). The V and J ends lost 0 bases and 6 bases, in that order; junction bases with no gene match: 9. The CDR3 is CATSRDLRTGRHGYTF. The CDR3 DNA reads TGTGCCACCAGCAGAGATCTCCGGACAGGGCGCCATGGCTACACCTTC.

V gene TRBV11-2 combines with J gene TRBJ2-1, with a tentative D call TRBD2 (6 bases). CDR1 and CDR2 from the germline V gene are SGHAT and FQNNGV. Trimming removed 3 bases at V and 8 bases at J, with 14 bases between. The CDR3 totals 14 residues. The CDR3, as DNA: TGTGCCAGCAGCTTCCCGACTAGAAGGGATGAGCAGTTCTTC. Amino acids: CASSFPTRRDEQFF.

The rearrangement links TRBV5-1 to TRBJ2-5; D is unresolved. Germline-derived CDR1 and CDR2 are SGHRS and YFSETQ. The CDR3 is made up of 12 amino acids. Deletions cut 3 bases from V and 0 bases from J, with 3 bases between. The CDR3 region is CASSYNQETQYF. In DNA, the CDR3 is TGCGCCAGCAGCTACAACCAAGAGACCCAGTACTTC.

The genes are TRBV29-1 and TRBJ2-4; possibly TRBD1 for D (6 bases). V lost 7 bases, J lost 0 bases, and 10 bases lay in between. The CDR3 sequence is 13 residues long. The germline V gene encodes CDR1 SQVTM and CDR2 ANQGSEA. The CDR3, as DNA: TGCAGCGCCAGGGGCCTAGCCAAAAACATTCAGTACTTC. It translates to CSARGLAKNIQYF.